The rows below give T cell receptor beta chains drawn from one sample of a study of cytomegalovirus exposure and HLA in healthy donors. Sequencing was performed with immunoSEQ multiplex PCR; in TCRdb, only in-frame clones are kept and a portion is missing. This sample lists about 120,000 clones; its ten largest clones have roughly 6.6%. Sequencing was performed on PBMCs. These receptors all come from a man aged 35 to 55 in good health and CMV-seropositive. The CDR3 runs from the conserved cysteine through the conserved F or W. The D gene is left open where the match is weak.

TRBV5-8,.,TRBJ2-7,TGTGCCAGCAGCTACAGGGTGAACCCCGAGCAGTACTTC,CASSYRVNPEQYF
TRBV10-3,TRBD1,TRBJ2-7,TGTGCCACCGAGGTAGGGGGCGCCTCCTACGAGCAGTACTTC,CATEVGGASYEQYF
TRBV19,.,TRBJ2-1,TGTGCCAGCCGAATGGGGGGCAATGAGCAGTTCTTC,CASRMGGNEQFF
TRBV7-8,TRBD1,TRBJ2-3,TGTGCCAGCAGGTTGGACAGGGTCACAGATACGCAGTATTTT,CASRLDRVTDTQYF
TRBV28,.,TRBJ1-4,TGTGCCAGCAGTTTATTGTCAGGGAATGAAAAACTGTTTTTT,CASSLLSGNEKLFF
TRBV25-1,.,TRBJ2-3,TGTGCCAGCAGCAGGGGAGGCACAGATACGCAGTATTTT,CASSRGGTDTQYF
TRBV7-2,.,TRBJ1-5,TGTGCCAGCAGCCCTACAGGGTCAGGCAATCAGCCCCAGCATTTT,CASSPTGSGNQPQHF
TRBV28,.,TRBJ2-3,TGTGCCAGCGGGACTGTGGGGACTAGCACAGATACGCAGTATTTT,CASGTVGTSTDTQYF
TRBV7-9,TRBD1,TRBJ2-5,TGTGCCAGCAGCTTCCGGGACAGAGAACAAGAGACCCAGTACTTC,CASSFRDREQETQYF
TRBV28,.,TRBJ2-1,TGTGCCAGCAGTTCCCCAGCGAAATCCCCTCTTTCGGTCTTC,CASSSPAKSPLSVF
TRBV10-1,.,TRBJ2-3,TGCGCCAGCAGTGACCCATCCACAGATACGCAGTATTTT,CASSDPSTDTQYF
TRBV5-1,TRBD1,TRBJ2-7,TGCGCCAGCAGCTCTGGACAGGGGGCCGGCGAGCAGTACTTC,CASSSGQGAGEQYF
TRBV7-3,.,TRBJ2-3,TGTGCCAGCAGCTTCGGGGGAAGCACAGATACGCAGTATTTT,CASSFGGSTDTQYF
TRBV6-1,TRBD1,TRBJ1-2,TGTGCCAGCAGTGTGTTGGACAGGGGGCCCTATGGCTACACCTTC,CASSVLDRGPYGYTF
TRBV7-9,TRBD2,TRBJ2-1,TGTGCCAGCAGCTTATTAAGGCTAGCGGCCGCCTTCGGATACAATGAGCAGTTCTTC,CASSLLRLAAAFGYNEQFF
TRBV29-1,.,TRBJ2-3,TGCAGCGTTGAAAGAGGAACAGATACGCAGTATTTT,CSVERGTDTQYF
TRBV7-9,TRBD2,TRBJ2-7,TGTGCCAGCAGCTTATCTAGCGGGAGATACGAGCAGTACTTC,CASSLSSGRYEQYF
TRBV12-5,TRBD1,TRBJ2-7,TGTGCTAGTGGGCCGGGACAGGGACCCAGGGAGCAGTACTTC,CASGPGQGPREQYF
TRBV7-2,.,TRBJ2-7,TGTGCCAGCAGCCACTCCAGGGGCGTCGGTTACTTC,CASSHSRGVGYF
TRBV2,TRBD2,TRBJ2-2,TGTGCCAGCAGTGGGGGGACTAGTTTAACCGGGGAGCTGTTTTTT,CASSGGTSLTGELFF
TRBV5-6,TRBD1,TRBJ1-5,TGTGCCAGCAGCTTGGGGGGACAGGGATGGAATCAGCCCCAGCATTTT,CASSLGGQGWNQPQHF
TRBV5-6,.,TRBJ1-4,TGTGCCAGCAGCTTACAGGGTTATGAAAAACTGTTTTTT,CASSLQGYEKLFF
TRBV18,TRBD1,TRBJ2-1,TGTGCCAGCTCGTTGACAGGGGACGCGTACAATGAGCAGTTCTTC,CASSLTGDAYNEQFF
TRBV27,.,TRBJ2-1,TGTGCCAGCAGTTTCGGACAGACCAATGAGCAGTTCTTC,CASSFGQTNEQFF
TRBV29-1,TRBD1,TRBJ1-1,TGCAGCGTTGAACTGCTCCGGGACAGGGTGAAGGACACTGAAGCTTTCTTT,CSVELLRDRVKDTEAFF
TRBV6-5,TRBD1,TRBJ2-7,TGTGCCAGCAGATCCACAGGGGAAAACGAGCAGTACTTC,CASRSTGENEQYF
TRBV27,TRBD1,TRBJ2-5,TGTGCCAGCAGTTTAGGCAGGGGGCTAGAGACCCAGTACTTC,CASSLGRGLETQYF
TRBV11-3,.,TRBJ2-5,TGTGCCAGCAGCTCTCGACAGCGAGGAGAGACCCAGTACTTC,CASSSRQRGETQYF
TRBV7-2,.,TRBJ1-2,TGTGCCAGCAGCTTCGCACAGACCCGTGACTATGGCTACACCTTC,CASSFAQTRDYGYTF
TRBV28,.,TRBJ1-5,TGTGCCAGCAGGGCAGGGAATCAGCCCCAGCATTTT,CASRAGNQPQHF
TRBV11-2,.,TRBJ2-2,TGTGCCAGCAGCTTTCCAGGGATGGGCACCGGGGAGCTGTTTTTT,CASSFPGMGTGELFF
TRBV2,TRBD1,TRBJ2-7,TGTGCCAGCAGAGGGGGCGTTTACGAGCAGTACTTC,CASRGGVYEQYF
TRBV6-1,TRBD1,TRBJ1-2,TGTGCCAGCAGTGCGGACAGGAGGGGTGGCTACACCTTC,CASSADRRGGYTF
TRBV30,.,TRBJ2-7,TGTGCCTGTCTGCAGGGTGAAAGGGCCTACGAGCAGTACTTC,CACLQGERAYEQYF
TRBV7-2,TRBD2,TRBJ2-2,TGTGCCAGCAGCCGTCATAGCGGGACCAACACCGGGGAGCTGTTTTTT,CASSRHSGTNTGELFF
TRBV6-1,.,TRBJ1-5,TGTGCCAGTCACAGGGATAGCAATCAGCCCCAGCATTTT,CASHRDSNQPQHF
TRBV29-1,.,TRBJ1-1,TGCAGCGTCAATACCCGAGCACAGGCCACTGAAGCTTTCTTT,CSVNTRAQATEAFF
TRBV7-2,.,TRBJ1-2,TGTGCCAGCAGCTTAGGACAGTACTATGGCTACACCTTC,CASSLGQYYGYTF
TRBV5-1,TRBD2,TRBJ2-3,TGCGCCAGCAGCTTTGCGGGAGGCCCGGCACCCACAGATACGCAGTATTTT,CASSFAGGPAPTDTQYF
TRBV4-2,.,TRBJ1-4,TGTGCCAGCAGCCAAGCGGAAGGAGCAACTAATGAAAAACTGTTTTTT,CASSQAEGATNEKLFF
TRBV6-1,TRBD1,TRBJ1-5,TGTGCCAGCAGTACACCGGCCCGGGACAGGGGTCGGCATTTT,CASSTPARDRGRHF
TRBV11-3,.,TRBJ1-1,TGTGCCAGCAGCTTGGGGCCGGGGGGTTTGGCTTTCTTT,CASSLGPGGLAFF
TRBV15,.,TRBJ2-1,TGTGCCACCAGCAGAGATCCGGGCAATGAGCAGTTCTTC,CATSRDPGNEQFF
TRBV7-7,.,TRBJ2-5,TGTGCCAGCAGCCCCTCGCCCGGGGGAGAGCAGTACTTC,CASSPSPGGEQYF
TRBV5-4,.,TRBJ2-7,TGTGCCAGCAGTTTCGACACCTCCTACGAGCAGTACTTC,CASSFDTSYEQYF
TRBV21-1,.,TRBJ1-2,TGTGCCAGCAGAAGACAAGGCCATGGCTACACCTTC,CASRRQGHGYTF
TRBV5-5,.,TRBJ1-1,TGTGCCAGCAGCGGGACTTGGCCGAACACTGAAGCTTTCTTT,CASSGTWPNTEAFF
TRBV5-4,.,TRBJ2-7,TGTGCCAGCAGCTTTACGACTGGCCCCTCCTACGAGCAGTACTTC,CASSFTTGPSYEQYF
TRBV28,TRBD1,TRBJ2-1,TGTGCCAGCACCAGGTTCGGGACAGACTTCTACAATGAGCAGTTCTTC,CASTRFGTDFYNEQFF
TRBV10-3,TRBD1,TRBJ2-6,TGTGCCATCAGTGATGGACAGGGGGCCCTGCCCAACGTCCTGACTTTC,CAISDGQGALPNVLTF
TRBV5-4,TRBD1,TRBJ1-3,TGTGCCAGCAGCACCACAGGGGGAGAAAACACCATATATTTT,CASSTTGGENTIYF
TRBV13,.,TRBJ2-3,TGTGCCAGCAGCCTACTGGGGGCCCGTGCGGATACGCAGTATTTT,CASSLLGARADTQYF
TRBV4-1,TRBD2,TRBJ2-2,TGCGCCAGCAGCCAAGATACTAGCGGATATATGAACACCGGGGAGCTGTTTTTT,CASSQDTSGYMNTGELFF
TRBV5-1,.,TRBJ2-2,TGCGCCAGCAGCTTGGCCGAGGGAACCGGGGAGCTGTTTTTT,CASSLAEGTGELFF
TRBV2,TRBD1,TRBJ1-1,TGTGCCAGCAGTGAAGAACTACAGGGGTTGGCTTTCTTT,CASSEELQGLAFF
TRBV7-9,.,TRBJ1-2,TGTGCCAGCAGCTTAGCTTCGGACAGTTATGGCTACACCTTC,CASSLASDSYGYTF